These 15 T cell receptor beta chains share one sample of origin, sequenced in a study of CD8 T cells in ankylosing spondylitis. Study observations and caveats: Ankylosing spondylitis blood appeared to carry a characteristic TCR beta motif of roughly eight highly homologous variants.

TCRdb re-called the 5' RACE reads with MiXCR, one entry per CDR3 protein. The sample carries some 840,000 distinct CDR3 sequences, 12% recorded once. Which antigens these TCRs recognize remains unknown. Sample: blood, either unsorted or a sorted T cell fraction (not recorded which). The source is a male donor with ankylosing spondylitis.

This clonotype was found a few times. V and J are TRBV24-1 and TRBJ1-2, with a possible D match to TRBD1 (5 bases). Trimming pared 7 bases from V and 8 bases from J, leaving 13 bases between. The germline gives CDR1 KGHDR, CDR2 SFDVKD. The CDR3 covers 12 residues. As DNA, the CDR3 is TGTGCCACCAGCCCCGGGGCGGACGGCTACACCTTC. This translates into CATSPGADGYTF.

CDR3 sequence (DNA): TGTGCCAGCAGTTTACGACAGGGAGGGATTTACGAGCAGTACTTC. It specifies CASSLRQGGIYEQYF. The chain recombines TRBV28 with TRBJ2-7; TRBD1 or TRBD2 may be the D gene (7 bases each). Trimming cost V 2 bases and J 4 bases, with 15 bases left between them. Germline assignment: CDR1 MDHEN and CDR2 SYDVKM. The CDR3 totals 15 residues.

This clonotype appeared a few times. For the CDR3, the DNA is TGCGCCAGCAGCTTGGTGGTAGCGGGAGGGGACGAGCAGTACTTC. This codes for CASSLVVAGGDEQYF. J is TRBJ2-7 and V is TRBV5-1, with TRBD2 matching 11 bases. V shed 0 bases, J shed 5 bases, and the junction held 4 bases outside the gene matches. The CDR3 covers 15 residues. Germline V gene sequence: CDR1 SGHRS, CDR2 YFSETQ.

Here the CDR3 reads CASRLRTLASYEQYF. For the CDR3, the DNA is TGTGCCAGTCGCCTAAGAACATTGGCCTCCTACGAGCAGTACTTC. The gene calls are TRBV6-1 and TRBJ2-7, with unresolved D. Germline V gives CDR1 MNHNS, CDR2 SASEGT. V gave up 9 bases and J gave up 0 bases, with 18 bases separating them. The CDR3 contains 15 residues.

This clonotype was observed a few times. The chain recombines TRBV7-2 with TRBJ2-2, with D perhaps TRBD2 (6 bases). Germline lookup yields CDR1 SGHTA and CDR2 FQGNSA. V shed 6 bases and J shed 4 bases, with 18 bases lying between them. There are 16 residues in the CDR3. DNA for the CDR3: TGTGCCAGCAGTCGGGGGAGCGAGACTATCACCGGGGAGCTGTTTTTT. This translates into CASSRGSETITGELFF.

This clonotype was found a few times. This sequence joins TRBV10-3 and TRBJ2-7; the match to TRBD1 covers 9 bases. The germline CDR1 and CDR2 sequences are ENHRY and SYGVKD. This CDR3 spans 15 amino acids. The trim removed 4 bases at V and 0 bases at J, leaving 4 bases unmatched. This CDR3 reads CAISGGDRASYEQYF. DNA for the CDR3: TGTGCCATCAGTGGTGGGGACAGGGCCTCCTACGAGCAGTACTTC.

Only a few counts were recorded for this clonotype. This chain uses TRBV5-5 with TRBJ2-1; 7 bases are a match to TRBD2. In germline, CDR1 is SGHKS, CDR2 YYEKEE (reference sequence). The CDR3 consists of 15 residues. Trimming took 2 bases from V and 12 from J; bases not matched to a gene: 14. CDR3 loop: CASSFFSGGASGQFF. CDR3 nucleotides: TGTGCCAGCAGCTTCTTTTCGGGGGGAGCTTCGGGGCAGTTCTTC.

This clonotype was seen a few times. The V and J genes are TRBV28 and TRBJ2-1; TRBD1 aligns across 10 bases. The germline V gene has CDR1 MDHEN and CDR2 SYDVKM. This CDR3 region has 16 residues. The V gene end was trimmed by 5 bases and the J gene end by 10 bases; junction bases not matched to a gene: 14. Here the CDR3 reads CASSNHLGQGEREQFF. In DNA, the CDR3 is TGTGCCAGCAGTAACCACCTCGGACAGGGGGAGAGGGAGCAGTTCTTC.

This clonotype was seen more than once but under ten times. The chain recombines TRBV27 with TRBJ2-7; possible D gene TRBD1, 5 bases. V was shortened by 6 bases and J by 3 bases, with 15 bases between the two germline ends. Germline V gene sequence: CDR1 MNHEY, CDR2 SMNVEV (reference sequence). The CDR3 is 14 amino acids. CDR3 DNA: TGTGCCAGCAGACGAACAGGCCCAAGCTACGAGCAGTACTTC. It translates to CASRRTGPSYEQYF.

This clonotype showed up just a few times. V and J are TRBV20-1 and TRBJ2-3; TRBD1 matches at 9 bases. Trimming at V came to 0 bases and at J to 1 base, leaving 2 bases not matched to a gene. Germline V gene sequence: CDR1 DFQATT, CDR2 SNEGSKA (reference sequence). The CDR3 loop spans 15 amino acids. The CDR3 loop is CSARDGDRGTDTQYF. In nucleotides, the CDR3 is TGCAGTGCTAGAGATGGGGACAGGGGCACAGATACGCAGTATTTT.

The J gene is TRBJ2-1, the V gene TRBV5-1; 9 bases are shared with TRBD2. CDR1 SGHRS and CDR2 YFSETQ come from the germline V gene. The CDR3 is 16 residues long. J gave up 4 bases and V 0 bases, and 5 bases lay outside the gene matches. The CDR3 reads CASSLATSGLYNEQFF. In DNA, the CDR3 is TGCGCCAGCAGCTTGGCAACTAGCGGGCTTTACAATGAGCAGTTCTTC.

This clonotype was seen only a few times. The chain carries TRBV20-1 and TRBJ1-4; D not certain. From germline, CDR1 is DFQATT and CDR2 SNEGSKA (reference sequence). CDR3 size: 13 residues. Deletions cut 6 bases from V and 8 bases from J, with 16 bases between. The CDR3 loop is CSAPDKLSEKLFF. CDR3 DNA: TGCAGTGCCCCCGACAAGCTCTCAGAAAAACTGTTTTTT.

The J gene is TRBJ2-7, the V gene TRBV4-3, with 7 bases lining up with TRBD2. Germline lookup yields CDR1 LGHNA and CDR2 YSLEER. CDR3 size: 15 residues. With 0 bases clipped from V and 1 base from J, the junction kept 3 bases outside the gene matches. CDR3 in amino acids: CASSQDWRGSYEQYF. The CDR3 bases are TGCGCCAGCAGCCAAGACTGGCGGGGGTCCTACGAGCAGTACTTC.

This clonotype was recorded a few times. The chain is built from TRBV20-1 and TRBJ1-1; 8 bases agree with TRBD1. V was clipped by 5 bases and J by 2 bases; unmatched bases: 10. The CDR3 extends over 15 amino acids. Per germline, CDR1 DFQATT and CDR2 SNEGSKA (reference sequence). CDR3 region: CSAGGQGKVNTEAFF. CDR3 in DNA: TGCAGTGCTGGCGGACAGGGAAAGGTAAACACTGAAGCTTTCTTT.

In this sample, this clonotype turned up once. The CDR3, as DNA: TGTGCCAGCAGCTTAGCCCTAGTGGGCTACGAGCAGTACTTC. It encodes CASSLALVGYEQYF. The chain couples TRBV11-2 to TRBJ2-7, with D hard to call. The CDR3 consists of 14 residues. CDR1 SGHAT and CDR2 FQNNGV come from the germline V gene. V shed 1 base and J shed 3 bases, with 10 bases lying between them.